This paragraph covers one T cell receptor (beta chain) sequence. Its antigen is unknown. The data derive from a study of blood T cells in healthy people across ages. Study conclusions and caveats: Shifts in expanded clonotypes may have been confounded by donor CMV status, which was unknown. Higher naive T cell percentage went strongly together with higher TCR beta diversity. Among long-lived donors, naive CD4+ cells were more numerous and diversity higher than in aged donors.

Using a J-beta primer mix together with a sample-barcoded 5' primer, a second PCR was run for roughly 7 to 11 cycles. A minimum of 2.5 million CDR3-containing paired-end reads was obtained for each sample. Using its own MiXCR run on the 5' RACE reads, TCRdb lists one record per CDR3 protein. The top ten clones hold about 21% of a sample with hundreds of thousands of distinct CDR3 sequences, around 43% of them seen once. This CDR3 has 17 amino acids. Trimming took off 0 bases at V and 8 bases at J, with 17 bases between the two ends. Germline V gene sequence: CDR1 SGHTA, CDR2 FQGNSA. The chain uses TRBV7-2 and TRBJ1-6; D is undetermined. This TCR came from a man in his sixties in good health. Source material: blood. The CDR3 here is CASSLALLQRVHSPLHF. CDR3 DNA sequence: TGTGCCAGCAGCTTAGCGTTGTTACAGAGAGTCCATTCACCCCTCCACTTT.